The rows below give T cell receptor beta chains drawn from one sample of a study of T-cell memory formation after mild COVID-19. TCRdb re-called the 5' RACE reads through MiXCR, storing one row per CDR3 protein. The repertoire has a few hundred thousand distinct CDR3 sequences, less than 9.5% of them found once; the top ten carry roughly 22%. Sequencing was carried out using PBMCs or a T cell subset sorted from them (not recorded which). These receptors came from a man aged 18 to 29 who had mild COVID-19 (a few samples of this study predate the infection). Cell type and time point are not known. The CDR3 runs from the conserved cysteine through the conserved F or W. The D gene is left open where the match is weak. Rows give clone size only sometimes, using once, few, many, or a class for an expanded clone.

V,size,D,J,CDR3,DNA
TRBV20-1,few,-,TRBJ1-1,CSAKLRVVVTEAFF,TGCAGTGCCAAGCTCAGGGTGGTGGTCACTGAAGCTTTCTTT
TRBV7-6,many,-,TRBJ1-5,CASSSLGQPQHF,TGTGCCAGCAGCTCGCTTGGGCAGCCCCAGCATTTT
TRBV7-6,few,-,TRBJ2-2,CASSHSAERGELFF,TGTGCCAGCAGTCATTCCGCAGAACGCGGGGAGCTGTTTTTT
TRBV5-1,many,TRBD1,TRBJ1-2,CASSLTGEANYGYTF,TGCGCCAGCAGCTTGACAGGGGAGGCTAACTATGGCTACACCTTC
TRBV24-1,few,-,TRBJ1-3,CATSGQYGGDSGNTIYF,TGTGCCACCAGTGGCCAGTATGGGGGTGACTCTGGAAACACCATATATTTT
TRBV19,-,TRBD2,TRBJ2-1,CATAPSGGAHEQFF,TGTGCCACCGCCCCTAGCGGGGGGGCTCATGAGCAGTTCTTC
TRBV18,few,-,TRBJ1-3,CASSPGPDTIYF,TGTGCCAGCTCACCCGGCCCGGACACCATATATTTT
TRBV30,-,TRBD1,TRBJ1-1,CAWRRVRGTEAFF,TGTGCCTGGAGACGGGTCAGGGGGACTGAAGCTTTCTTT
TRBV12-3/TRBV12-4,few,TRBD2,TRBJ2-1,CASSSPGTSGPGGLYEQFF,TGTGCCAGCAGTTCCCCCGGGACTAGCGGACCGGGGGGGCTGTATGAGCAGTTCTTC
TRBV7-6,few,TRBD2,TRBJ2-1,CASSRGTSGGNEQFF,TGTGCCAGCAGCCGCGGGACTAGCGGGGGGAATGAGCAGTTCTTC
TRBV4-1,-,-,TRBJ1-3,CASSQPPGTATGNTIYF,TGCGCCAGCAGCCAACCCCCCGGAACAGCTACTGGAAACACCATATATTTT
TRBV12-3/TRBV12-4,-,TRBD1,TRBJ1-1,CASSPSRTGNTEAFF,TGTGCCAGCAGTCCGTCTCGGACAGGGAACACTGAAGCTTTCTTT
TRBV7-2,-,TRBD2,TRBJ2-3,CASSRTRDTDTQYF,TGTGCCAGCAGCCGGACTAGAGACACAGATACGCAGTATTTT
TRBV24-1,-,-,TRBJ2-5,CATSDSQDSKETQYF,TGTGCCACCAGTGATTCTCAGGACAGTAAGGAGACCCAGTACTTC
TRBV7-6,few,-,TRBJ2-2,CASSPWGTGELFF,TGTGCCAGCAGCCCGTGGGGCACCGGGGAGCTGTTTTTT
TRBV28,many,TRBD1,TRBJ1-2,CASSLGRGGGYTF,TGTGCCAGCAGTTTAGGGAGAGGGGGCGGCTACACCTTC
TRBV6-6,many,-,TRBJ2-7,CATFAGLYEQYF,TGTGCCACCTTCGCGGGCCTCTACGAGCAGTACTTC
TRBV4-1,-,-,TRBJ2-2,CASSQSVARSGELFF,TGCGCCAGCAGCCAAAGTGTTGCTCGGTCCGGGGAGCTGTTTTTT
TRBV12-3/TRBV12-4,few,TRBD1,TRBJ1-3,CASSPGTGERNTIYF,TGTGCCAGCAGTCCCGGGACAGGGGAAAGAAACACCATATATTTT
TRBV4-2,-,-,TRBJ1-6,CASSQEAGGPGSPLHF,TGTGCCAGCAGCCAAGAAGCTGGGGGCCCGGGATCACCCCTCCACTTT
TRBV24-1,few,-,TRBJ2-1,CATSDYPRGTEQFF,TGTGCCACCAGTGATTACCCCAGGGGTACTGAGCAGTTCTTC
TRBV5-1,few,-,TRBJ2-5,CASRLLGGAETQYF,TGCGCCAGCCGGCTGTTGGGGGGCGCGGAGACCCAGTACTTC
TRBV5-1,-,TRBD2,TRBJ2-2,CASSFVGGITGELFF,TGCGCCAGCAGCTTCGTCGGGGGGATCACCGGGGAGCTGTTTTTT
TRBV19,few,TRBD1,TRBJ2-5,CASSPGRDRRKETQYF,TGTGCCAGTAGCCCGGGCCGGGACAGGCGAAAAGAGACCCAGTACTTC
TRBV15,-,-,TRBJ2-7,CATSRDGGGAYEQYF,TGTGCCACCAGCAGAGATGGTGGGGGTGCCTACGAGCAGTACTTC
TRBV6-5,few,-,TRBJ1-5,CASQDRLGSQPQHF,TGTGCCAGCCAAGATCGACTGGGTAGCCAGCCCCAGCATTTT
TRBV20-1,many,-,TRBJ1-4,CSARNRVQTHEKLFF,TGCAGTGCTAGGAACAGGGTCCAGACTCATGAAAAACTGTTTTTT
TRBV12-3/TRBV12-4,-,TRBD1,TRBJ1-5,CASTRQGGPLNQPQHF,TGTGCCAGCACCAGACAGGGAGGACCTCTCAATCAGCCCCAGCATTTT
TRBV20-1,-,TRBD1,TRBJ1-2,CSARGTGGRQSYGYTF,TGCAGTGCTCGCGGGACAGGGGGCCGACAGAGCTATGGCTACACCTTC
TRBV7-2,few,-,TRBJ2-1,CASSLGWGSSYNEQFF,TGTGCCAGCAGCTTAGGTTGGGGGAGCTCCTACAATGAGCAGTTCTTC
TRBV24-1,-,TRBD1,TRBJ2-1,CATSDLTGVEFF,TGTGCCACCAGTGATTTGACAGGGGTGGAGTTCTTC
TRBV4-2,-,TRBD1,TRBJ1-4,CASSPQTGEVEKLFF,TGTGCCAGCAGCCCACAGACAGGGGAGGTTGAAAAACTGTTTTTT
TRBV6-6,-,-,TRBJ1-4,CASSYEIGGKLFF,TGTGCCAGCAGTTACGAGATAGGAGGAAAACTGTTTTTT
TRBV20-1,few,-,TRBJ2-1,CSALVYSEQFF,TGCAGTGCCCTGGTTTACAGTGAGCAGTTCTTC
TRBV4-1,-,-,TRBJ2-7,CASSQDWGSYEQYF,TGCGCCAGCAGCCAAGATTGGGGGAGCTACGAGCAGTACTTC
TRBV10-3,many,TRBD2,TRBJ2-5,CAISDSPPGGRTYQETQYF,TGTGCCATCAGTGATTCCCCACCGGGGGGGCGAACCTACCAAGAGACCCAGTACTTC
TRBV12-3/TRBV12-4,-,-,TRBJ2-3,CASSLSSRSSGDTQYF,TGTGCCAGCAGTTTGTCGAGCAGGTCGTCCGGAGATACGCAGTATTTT
TRBV12-3/TRBV12-4,-,-,TRBJ2-1,CASSLRGQFYNEQFF,TGTGCCAGCAGTTTAAGGGGACAATTCTACAATGAGCAGTTCTTC
TRBV24-1,few,TRBD1,TRBJ2-3,CATSDLSGTGPDTQYF,TGTGCCACCAGTGATTTATCCGGGACAGGTCCCGATACGCAGTATTTT
TRBV28,few,TRBD2,TRBJ2-3,CASSFAGTSGVWTQYF,TGTGCCAGCAGTTTCGCCGGGACTAGCGGGGTTTGGACGCAGTATTTT